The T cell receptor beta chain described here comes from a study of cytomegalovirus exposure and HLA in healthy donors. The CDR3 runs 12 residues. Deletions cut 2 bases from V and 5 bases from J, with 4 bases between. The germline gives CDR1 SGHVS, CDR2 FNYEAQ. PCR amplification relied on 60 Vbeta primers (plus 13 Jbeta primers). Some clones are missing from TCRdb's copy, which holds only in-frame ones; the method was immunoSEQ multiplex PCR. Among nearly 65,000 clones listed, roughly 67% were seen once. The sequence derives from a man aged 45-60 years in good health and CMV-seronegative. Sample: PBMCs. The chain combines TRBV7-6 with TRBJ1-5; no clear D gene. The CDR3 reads CASSLPYQPQHF. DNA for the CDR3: TGTGCCAGCAGCTTACCCTATCAGCCCCAGCATTTT. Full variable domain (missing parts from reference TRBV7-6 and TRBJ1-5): GAGVSQSPRYKVTKRGQDVALRCDPISGHVSLYWYRQALGQGPEFLTYFNYEAQQDKSGLPNDRFSAERPEGSISTLTIQRTEQRDSAMYRCASSLPYQPQHFGDGTRLSIL.